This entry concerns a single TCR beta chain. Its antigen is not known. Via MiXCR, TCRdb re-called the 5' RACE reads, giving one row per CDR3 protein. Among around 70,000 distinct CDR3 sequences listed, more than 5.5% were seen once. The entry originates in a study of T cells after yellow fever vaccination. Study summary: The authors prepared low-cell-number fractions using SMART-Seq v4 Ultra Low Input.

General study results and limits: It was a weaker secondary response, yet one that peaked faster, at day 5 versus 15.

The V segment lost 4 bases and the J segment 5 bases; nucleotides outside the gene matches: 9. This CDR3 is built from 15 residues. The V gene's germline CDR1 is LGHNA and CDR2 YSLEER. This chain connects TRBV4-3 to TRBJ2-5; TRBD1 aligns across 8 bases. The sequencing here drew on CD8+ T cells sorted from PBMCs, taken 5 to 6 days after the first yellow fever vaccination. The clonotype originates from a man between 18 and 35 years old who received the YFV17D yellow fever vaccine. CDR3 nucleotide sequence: TGCGCCAGCAGCCCCTCGACAGGGGTACGGGAGACCCAGTACTTC. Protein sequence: CASSPSTGVRETQYF.